These 7 T cell receptor beta chains were all obtained from the same sample, sequenced in a study of cytomegalovirus exposure and HLA in healthy donors. PCR amplification relied on 60 Vbeta primers (plus 13 Jbeta primers). Libraries were prepared by immunoSEQ multiplex PCR; TCRdb keeps only in-frame clonotypes and omits some of them. The sample is made up of approximately 130,000 clones, and the top ten hold roughly 2% of it. The sequenced material came from PBMCs. The receptors come from a woman aged 55-75 years in good health and CMV-seronegative.

The rearrangement joins TRBV20-1 to TRBJ1-1; D unresolved. The CDR3 sequence is 11 residues long. In germline, CDR1 is DFQATT, CDR2 SNEGSKA (reference sequence). V was shortened by 3 bases and J by 3 bases, with 5 bases between the two germline ends. CDR3 amino acids: CSARADTEAFF. The CDR3 bases are TGCAGTGCTAGGGCGGACACTGAAGCTTTCTTT.

The gene calls are TRBV7-8 and TRBJ1-1; possible D gene TRBD1, 6 bases. Germline V gives CDR1 SGHVS, CDR2 FQNEAQ. Between the trimmed V and J ends, which lost 2 bases and 1 base, there was a span of 11 bases. The CDR3 contains 15 residues. Written as DNA, the CDR3 is TGTGCCAGCAGCTTATACAGGGCCTCGAACACTGAAGCTTTCTTT. Its protein product is CASSLYRASNTEAFF. Looking up the rest from reference TRBV7-8 and TRBJ1-1 gives the full variable domain: GAGVSQSPRYKVAKRGQDVALRCDPISGHVSLFWYQQALGQGPEFLTYFQNEAQLDKSGLPSDRFFAERPEGSVSTLKIQRTQQEDSAVYLCASSLYRASNTEAFFGQGTRLTVV.

The CDR3 DNA reads TGTGCCAGCAGGAGCCTTCTTTCCTGGGCGGGGGAGGACACCGGGGAGCTGTTTTTT. It codes for CASRSLLSWAGEDTGELFF. The J gene is TRBJ2-2, the V gene TRBV2, with TRBD2 identical over 7 bases. CDR3 length: 19 residues. Trimming took 6 bases from V and 3 from J; bases not matched to a gene: 19. Germline V lookup: CDR1 SNHLY, CDR2 FYNNEI.

The rearrangement uses TRBV7-3 and TRBJ2-3; TRBD2 matches 12 bases. The J segment lost 6 bases and the V segment lost 5 bases, leaving 9 bases of the junction unmatched. The CDR3 has 16 amino acids. In germline, CDR1 is SGHTA, CDR2 FQGTGA. The DNA for the CDR3 is TGTGCCAGCAGCCCCGGGACTAGCGGGCGGCTCGATACGCAGTATTTT. Its protein product is CASSPGTSGRLDTQYF.

The chain has TRBV6-4 and TRBJ1-5; tentatively, D is TRBD1 (5 bases). V was clipped by 5 bases and J by 7 bases, with 12 bases between them. The germline gives CDR1 MRHNA, CDR2 SNTAGT. This CDR3 is 13 amino acids long. This CDR3 reads CASSPGIGQPQHF. CDR3 in DNA: TGTGCCAGCAGTCCAGGGATAGGGCAGCCCCAGCATTTT.

The chain links TRBV9 to TRBJ1-3; the D gene is possibly TRBD1 (5 bases). The V end lost 1 base, the J end lost 0 bases, and 8 bases lay between the germline ends. Germline V gene data show CDR1 as SGDLS and CDR2 as YYNGEE. This CDR3 is built from 15 residues. CDR3 region: CASSVRGSSGNTIYF. For the CDR3, the DNA is TGTGCCAGCAGCGTACGGGGGAGCTCTGGAAACACCATATATTTT.

This chain connects TRBV18 to TRBJ1-4, with 7 bases lining up with TRBD1. There are 16 residues in the CDR3. CDR1 and CDR2 (germline): KGHSH, LQKENI. V dropped 6 bases and J dropped 0; count of bases not matched to a gene: 7. Here the CDR3 DNA reads TGTGCCAGCTCCCCCGACAGGGTCGCAACTAATGAAAAACTGTTTTTT. Its translation: CASSPDRVATNEKLFF.